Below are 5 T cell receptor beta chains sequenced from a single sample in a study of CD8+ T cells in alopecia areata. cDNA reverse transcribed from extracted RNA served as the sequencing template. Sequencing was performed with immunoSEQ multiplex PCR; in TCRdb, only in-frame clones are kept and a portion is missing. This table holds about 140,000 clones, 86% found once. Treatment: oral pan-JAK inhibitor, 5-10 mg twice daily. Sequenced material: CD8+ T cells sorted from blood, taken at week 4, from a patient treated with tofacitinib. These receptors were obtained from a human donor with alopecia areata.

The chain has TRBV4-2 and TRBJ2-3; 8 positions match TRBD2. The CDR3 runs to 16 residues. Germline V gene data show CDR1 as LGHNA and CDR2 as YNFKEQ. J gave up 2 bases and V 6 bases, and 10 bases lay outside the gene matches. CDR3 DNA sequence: TGTGCCAGCAGTCAATCTACTAGCGGATTCACAGATACGCAGTATTTT. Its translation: CASSQSTSGFTDTQYF.

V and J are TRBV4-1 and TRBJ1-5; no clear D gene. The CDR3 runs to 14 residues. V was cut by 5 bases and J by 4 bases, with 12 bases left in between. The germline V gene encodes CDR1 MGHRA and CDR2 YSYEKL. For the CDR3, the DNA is TGCGCCAGCAGCGACGGGAATTTGAATCAGCCCCAGCATTTT. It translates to CASSDGNLNQPQHF.

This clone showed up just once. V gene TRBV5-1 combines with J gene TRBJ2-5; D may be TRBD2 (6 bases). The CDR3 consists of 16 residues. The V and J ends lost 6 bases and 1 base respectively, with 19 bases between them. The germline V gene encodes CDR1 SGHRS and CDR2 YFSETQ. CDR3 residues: CASMGGDTLLQETQYF. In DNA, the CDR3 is TGCGCCAGCATGGGGGGAGACACATTACTCCAAGAGACCCAGTACTTC. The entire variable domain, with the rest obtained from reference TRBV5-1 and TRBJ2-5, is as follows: KAGVTQTPRYLIKTRGQQVTLSCSPISGHRSVSWYQQTPGQGLQFLFEYFSETQRNKGNFPGRFSGRQFSNSRSEMNVSTLELGDSALYLCASMGGDTLLQETQYFGPGTRLLVL.

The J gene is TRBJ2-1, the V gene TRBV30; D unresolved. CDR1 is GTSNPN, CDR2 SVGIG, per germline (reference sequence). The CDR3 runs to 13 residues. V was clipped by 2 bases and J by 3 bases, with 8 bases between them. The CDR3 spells CAWSTYIYNEQFF. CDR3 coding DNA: TGTGCCTGGAGTACATACATCTACAATGAGCAGTTCTTC.

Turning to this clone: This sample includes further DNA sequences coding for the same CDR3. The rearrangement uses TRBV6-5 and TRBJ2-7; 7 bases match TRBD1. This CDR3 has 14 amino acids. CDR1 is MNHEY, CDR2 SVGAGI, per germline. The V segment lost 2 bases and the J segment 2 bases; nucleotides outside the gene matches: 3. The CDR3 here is CASSYSQGAYEQYF. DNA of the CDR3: TGTGCCAGCAGTTACAGTCAGGGGGCCTACGAGCAGTACTTC.